The source of this T cell receptor (beta chain) is a study of neoadjuvant nivolumab and ipilimumab in lung cancer. Study-level points and caveats: Resected tumors had greater TCR richness and clonality than uninvolved lung. Only a single major-pathologic-response sample was available for clonality analysis.

About this clone itself: The target antigen is unknown.

The CDR3 covers 15 residues. The ends lost 4 bases at V and 12 bases at J; junction bases unmatched: 13. Germline-derived CDR1 and CDR2 are SGHRS and YFSETQ. Libraries were prepared by immunoSEQ multiplex PCR; TCRdb keeps only in-frame clonotypes and omits some of them. The table records approximately 17,000 clones, more than 75% of them present only once. The sequence was collected from an adult with non-small cell lung cancer. The V and J genes are TRBV5-1 and TRBJ1-4; 9 bases align to TRBD1. Here the sequenced sample was tumor tissue, taken after neoadjuvant nivolumab, alone or with ipilimumab, at or shortly before surgery. The CDR3, as DNA: TGCGCCAGCAGCCCCGAGAATATCCGGGACAGGGAACTGTTTTTT. Translated: CASSPENIRDRELFF.